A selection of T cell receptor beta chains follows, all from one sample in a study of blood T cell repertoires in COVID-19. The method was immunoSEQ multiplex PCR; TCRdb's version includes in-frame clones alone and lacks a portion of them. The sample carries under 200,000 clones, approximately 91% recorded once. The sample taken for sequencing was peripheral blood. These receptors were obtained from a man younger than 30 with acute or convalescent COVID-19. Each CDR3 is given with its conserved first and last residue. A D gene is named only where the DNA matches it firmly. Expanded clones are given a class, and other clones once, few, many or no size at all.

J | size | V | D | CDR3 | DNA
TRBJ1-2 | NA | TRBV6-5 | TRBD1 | CASSPRTGWGYGYTF | TGTGCCAGCAGCCCCCGGACAGGGTGGGGCTATGGCTACACCTTC
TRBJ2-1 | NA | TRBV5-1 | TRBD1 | CASSLASRTGGEQFF | TGCGCCAGCAGCTTGGCCTCCCGGACAGGGGGCGAGCAGTTCTTC
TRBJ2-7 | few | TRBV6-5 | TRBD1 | CASPKGDRLGYEQYF | TGTGCCAGCCCAAAGGGGGACAGACTGGGATACGAGCAGTACTTC
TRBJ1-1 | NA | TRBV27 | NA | CASTRGSGRDTEAFF | TGTGCCAGCACCCGAGGGTCCGGGAGGGACACTGAAGCTTTCTTT
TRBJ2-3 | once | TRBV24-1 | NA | CATGRGSTSTDTQYF | TGTGCCACCGGGCGAGGGAGCACTAGCACAGATACGCAGTATTTT
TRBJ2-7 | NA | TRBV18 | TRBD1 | CASSPLAGGRDGSYEQYF | TGTGCCAGCTCACCACTAGCAGGGGGAAGGGACGGCTCCTACGAGCAGTACTTC
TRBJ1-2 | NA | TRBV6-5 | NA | CASTFKGDYGYTF | TGTGCCAGCACCTTTAAGGGGGACTATGGCTACACCTTC
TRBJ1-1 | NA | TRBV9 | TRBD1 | CASSVRRQGGTEAFF | TGTGCCAGCAGCGTTAGACGACAGGGGGGAACTGAAGCTTTCTTT
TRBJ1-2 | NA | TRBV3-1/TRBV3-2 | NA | CASSRSGDYGYTF | TGTGCCAGCAGCCGTTCAGGGGACTATGGCTACACCTTC
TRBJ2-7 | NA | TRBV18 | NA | CASSLREISEQYF | TGTGCCAGCTCACTAAGGGAGATATCCGAGCAGTACTTC
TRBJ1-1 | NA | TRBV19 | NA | CASSIDRDTEAFF | TGTGCCAGTAGTATAGACAGGGACACTGAAGCTTTCTTT
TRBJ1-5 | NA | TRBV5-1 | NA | CASSLAGGNQPQHF | TGCGCCAGCAGCTTGGCAGGGGGCAATCAGCCCCAGCATTTT
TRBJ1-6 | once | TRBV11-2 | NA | CASSFAPSYNSPLHF | TGTGCCAGCAGCTTTGCGCCCTCCTATAATTCACCCCTCCACTTT
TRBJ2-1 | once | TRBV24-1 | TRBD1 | CATSEPGQVNEQFF | TGTGCCACCAGTGAACCTGGACAGGTCAATGAGCAGTTCTTC
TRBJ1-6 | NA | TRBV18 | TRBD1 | CASSRGQVLNSPLHF | TGTGCCAGCTCCCGAGGACAGGTCCTGAATTCACCCCTCCACTTT
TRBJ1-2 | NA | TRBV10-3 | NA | CAISEGGVGYGYTF | TGTGCCATCAGTGAGGGAGGGGTCGGCTATGGCTACACCTTC
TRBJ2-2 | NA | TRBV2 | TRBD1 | CASTHEGQTNTGELFF | TGTGCCAGCACACACGAGGGACAGACGAACACCGGGGAGCTGTTTTTT
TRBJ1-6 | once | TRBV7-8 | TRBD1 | CASSLPTGVGSPLHF | TGTGCCAGCAGCCTACCGACAGGGGTAGGGTCACCCCTCCACTTT
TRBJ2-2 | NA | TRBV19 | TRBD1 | CASSRPGTGNTGELFF | TGTGCCAGTAGCCGTCCCGGGACAGGGAACACCGGGGAGCTGTTTTTT
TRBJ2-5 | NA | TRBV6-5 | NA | CASSQPGGAQETQYF | TGTGCCAGCAGTCAGCCGGGTGGGGCCCAAGAGACCCAGTACTTC
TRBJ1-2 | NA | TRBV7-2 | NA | CASSLVSRASSYGYTF | TGTGCCAGCAGCTTAGTTAGCAGGGCTTCGTCGTATGGCTACACCTTC
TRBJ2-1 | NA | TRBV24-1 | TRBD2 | CATSDPTWASGRTANEQFF | TGTGCCACCAGTGACCCCACTTGGGCTAGCGGGAGAACCGCCAATGAGCAGTTCTTC
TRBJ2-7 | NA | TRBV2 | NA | CASSESPGLTTYEQYF | TGTGCCAGCAGTGAGTCTCCGGGACTGACGACCTACGAGCAGTACTTC
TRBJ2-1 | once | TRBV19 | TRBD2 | CASSIRGGRLAGVPIEQFF | TGTGCCAGTAGTATACGGGGGGGGAGACTAGCGGGAGTACCTATCGAGCAGTTCTTC
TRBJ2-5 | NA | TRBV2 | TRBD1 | CASKDRGETQYF | TGTGCCAGCAAGGACAGGGGAGAGACCCAGTACTTC
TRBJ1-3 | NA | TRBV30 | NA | CAWSSSPGNTIYF | TGTGCCTGGAGTTCTAGTCCTGGAAACACCATATATTTT
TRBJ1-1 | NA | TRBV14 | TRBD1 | CASSPGQGDILTEAFF | TGTGCCAGCAGCCCCGGACAGGGGGATATCCTGACTGAAGCTTTCTTT
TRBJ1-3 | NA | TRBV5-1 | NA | CASSLAGNTGNTIYF | TGCGCCAGCAGCTTGGCAGGAAACACTGGAAACACCATATATTTT
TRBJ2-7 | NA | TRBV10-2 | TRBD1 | CASSEVQGAPYEQYF | TGCGCCAGCAGTGAAGTACAGGGGGCCCCCTACGAGCAGTACTTC
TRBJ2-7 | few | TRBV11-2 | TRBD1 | CASSLDPGQGPYEQYF | TGTGCCAGCAGCTTAGATCCGGGACAGGGCCCCTACGAGCAGTACTTC
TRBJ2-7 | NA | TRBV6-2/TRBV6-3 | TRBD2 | CASSLLAGFYEQYF | TGTGCCAGCAGTTTACTAGCGGGATTCTACGAGCAGTACTTC
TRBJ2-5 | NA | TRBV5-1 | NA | CASSTWDTSIQETQYF | TGCGCCAGCAGCACGTGGGACACTTCAATCCAAGAGACCCAGTACTTC
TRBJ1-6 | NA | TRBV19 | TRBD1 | CASSIRGPDSPLHF | TGTGCCAGTAGTATCAGGGGGCCGGATTCACCCCTCCACTTT
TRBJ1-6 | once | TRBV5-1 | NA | CASSLEQGHNSPLHF | TGCGCCAGCAGCTTGGAACAGGGTCATAATTCACCCCTCCACTTT
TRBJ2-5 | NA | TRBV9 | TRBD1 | CASSTGVSGETQYF | TGTGCCAGCAGCACAGGGGTGTCCGGAGAGACCCAGTACTTC
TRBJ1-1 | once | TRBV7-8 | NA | CASSETQGNTEAFF | TGTGCCAGCAGCGAAACCCAGGGAAACACTGAAGCTTTCTTT
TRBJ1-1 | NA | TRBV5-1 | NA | CASSLTGIENTEAFF | TGCGCCAGCAGCTTGACGGGGATCGAGAACACTGAAGCTTTCTTT
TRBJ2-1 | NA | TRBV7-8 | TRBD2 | CASSKSLAGGLNEQFF | TGTGCCAGCAGCAAGTCACTAGCGGGAGGGCTCAATGAGCAGTTCTTC
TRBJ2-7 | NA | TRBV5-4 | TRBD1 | CASSLGPQGENEQYF | TGTGCCAGCAGCTTGGGGCCACAGGGGGAGAACGAGCAGTACTTC
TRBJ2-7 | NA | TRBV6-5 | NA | CASSYGGNSYEQYF | TGTGCCAGCAGTTATGGGGGGAACTCCTACGAGCAGTACTTC
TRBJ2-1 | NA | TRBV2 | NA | CASSEWGQYEQFF | TGTGCCAGCAGTGAATGGGGGCAATACGAGCAGTTCTTC
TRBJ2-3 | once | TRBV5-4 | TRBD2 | CASSLAGGTDTQYF | TGTGCCAGCAGCTTAGCGGGAGGCACAGATACGCAGTATTTT
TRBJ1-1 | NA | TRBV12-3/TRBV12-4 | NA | CASSPGGPTEAFF | TGTGCCAGCAGCCCCGGAGGTCCCACTGAAGCTTTCTTT
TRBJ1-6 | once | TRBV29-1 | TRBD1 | CSASTGAQNSPLHF | TGCAGCGCTAGTACAGGGGCTCAAAATTCACCCCTCCACTTT
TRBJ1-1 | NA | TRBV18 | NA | CASSPHSVGSDTEAFF | TGTGCCAGCTCACCCCATTCGGTCGGCAGCGACACTGAAGCTTTCTTT
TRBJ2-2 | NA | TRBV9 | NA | CASSVETGLFTGELFF | TGTGCCAGCAGCGTAGAGACAGGACTTTTCACCGGGGAGCTGTTTTTT
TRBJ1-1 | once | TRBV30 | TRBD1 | CAWSVSGGRITEAFF | TGTGCCTGGAGTGTTTCAGGGGGGAGAATCACTGAAGCTTTCTTT
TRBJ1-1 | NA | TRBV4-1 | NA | CASSQFWGGGTEAFF | TGCGCCAGCAGCCAATTTTGGGGGGGTGGAACTGAAGCTTTCTTT
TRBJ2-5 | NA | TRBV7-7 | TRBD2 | CATGLAAWGTQYF | TGTGCCACCGGACTAGCGGCCTGGGGGACCCAGTACTTC
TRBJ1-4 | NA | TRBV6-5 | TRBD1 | CASSYRGQGDEKLFF | TGTGCCAGCAGTTACCGGGGACAGGGGGATGAAAAACTGTTTTTT
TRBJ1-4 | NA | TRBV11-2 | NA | CASSTGQPGGEKLFF | TGTGCCAGCAGCACAGGACAGCCGGGCGGTGAAAAACTGTTTTTT
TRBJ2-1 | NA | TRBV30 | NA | CAWRSYRTPSYNEQFF | TGTGCCTGGAGGTCCTACCGGACTCCCTCCTACAATGAGCAGTTCTTC
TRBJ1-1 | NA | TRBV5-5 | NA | CASSPDRGSVFDTEAFF | TGTGCCAGCAGCCCAGATCGGGGGTCCGTATTCGACACTGAAGCTTTCTTT
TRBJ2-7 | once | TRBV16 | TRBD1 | CASSRDRYSYEQYF | TGTGCCAGCAGCCGGGACAGATACTCCTACGAGCAGTACTTC
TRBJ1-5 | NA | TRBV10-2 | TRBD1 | CASSTRGTGVGGNQPQHF | TGCGCCAGCAGCACTAGGGGGACAGGGGTTGGGGGCAATCAGCCCCAGCATTTT
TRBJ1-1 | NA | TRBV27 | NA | CASTGFNEAFF | TGTGCCAGCACGGGATTTAATGAAGCTTTCTTT
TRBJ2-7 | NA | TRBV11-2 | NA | CASSSLSYEQYF | TGTGCCAGCAGCTCCCTGTCCTACGAGCAGTACTTC
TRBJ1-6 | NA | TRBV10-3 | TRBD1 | CATRQGVGNSPLHF | TGTGCCACCAGACAGGGTGTGGGTAATTCACCCCTCCACTTT